This T cell receptor (beta chain) was sequenced during a study of blood T cells in healthy people across ages. Study-level points and caveats: Older age went with lower TCR beta diversity per million T cells, in a roughly linear way. Donors of long life had a larger count of naive CD4+ cells and greater diversity than aged donors.

Trimming at V came to 2 bases and at J to 0 bases, leaving 4 bases not matched to a gene. The CDR3 is 17 amino acids. The germline V gene encodes CDR1 SGHAT and CDR2 FQDESV (reference sequence). Primers used in a second PCR of about 7 to 11 cycles were a sample-barcoded 5' primer and a J-beta primer mix. Unique molecular identifiers of 12 random nucleotides labeled each cDNA. Using its own MiXCR run on the 5' RACE reads, TCRdb lists one record per CDR3 protein. The table lists nearly 800,000 distinct CDR3 sequences, about 56% of them singletons. Concerning this clonotype: Its antigen is as yet unknown.

Per individual sample, total RNA of at least 6 micrograms was extracted. The origin of this receptor is a middle-aged man in good health. The specimen sequenced was blood. The chain links TRBV11-1 to TRBJ2-1; 10 nucleotides match TRBD2. In nucleotides, the CDR3 is TGTGCCAGCAGCTTAAGCGGGGGGGCCCCCTCCTACAATGAGCAGTTCTTC. Encoded protein: CASSLSGGAPSYNEQFF. Based on the CDR3 plus reference TRBV11-1 and TRBJ2-1, the full variable domain is EAEVAQSPRYKITEKSQAVAFWCDPISGHATLYWYRQILGQGPELLVQFQDESVVDDSQLPKDRFSAERLKGVDSTLKIQPAELGDSAMYLCASSLSGGAPSYNEQFFGPGTRLTVL.